The clone carrying this T cell receptor (beta chain) was counted between two and nine times. The antigen remains undetermined. iRepertoire HTBI primers and Arm-PCR of CDR3 regions built TCR beta libraries. Each CDR3 protein gets one entry after TCRdb re-called the multiplex PCR reads with MiXCR. Seen here are approximately 390,000 distinct CDR3 sequences, 15% to 20% observed once, and the top ten hold 20% to 25%. This sample stems from a study of regulatory T cells in long-lasting Graves disease. Study-wide background: Antithyroid drugs had been given to newly diagnosed Graves' patients for under 3 months. General study results and limits: Persistent cases favored TRBV28, TRBJ1-2 and TRBJ2-5.

The time point denotes: newly diagnosed GD, antithyroid drugs for less than 3 months. Generation of the TCR library employed RNA extracted from PBMCs. The germline gives CDR1 MDHEN, CDR2 SYDVKM. CDR3 size: 17 residues. V was clipped by 8 bases and J by 4 bases; unmatched bases: 15. This sample also appeared in a second study, on T cells in Graves' hyperthyroidism and ophthalmopathy. That source reports: In making diagnoses, clinical symptoms, serum thyroxine and TRAb, thyroid ultrasound and orbital computed tomography were all used. Blood also held most thyroid clonotypes expanded beyond 0.001.

This TCR derives from a woman in her late teens or twenties with Graves disease. The input for sequencing was peripheral blood mononuclear cells (PBMCs), taken at new diagnosis, from a patient treated with antithyroid drugs. The chain links TRBV28 to TRBJ2-2, with 8 bases aligning to TRBD2. The CDR3 DNA reads as TGTGCCAGCGAAAACCGGGAGGGAATCATGAGCACCGGGGAGCTGTTTTTT. Its protein is CASENREGIMSTGELFF.